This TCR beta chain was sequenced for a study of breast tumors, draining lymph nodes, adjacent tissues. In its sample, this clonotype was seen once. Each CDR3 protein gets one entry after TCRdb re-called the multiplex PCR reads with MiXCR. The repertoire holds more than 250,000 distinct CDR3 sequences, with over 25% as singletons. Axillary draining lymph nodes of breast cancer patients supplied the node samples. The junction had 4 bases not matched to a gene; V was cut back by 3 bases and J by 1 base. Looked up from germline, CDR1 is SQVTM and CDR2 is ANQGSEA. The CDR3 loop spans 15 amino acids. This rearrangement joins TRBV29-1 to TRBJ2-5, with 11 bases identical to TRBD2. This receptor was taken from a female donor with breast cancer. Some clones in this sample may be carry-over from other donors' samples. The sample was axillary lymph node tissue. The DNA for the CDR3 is TGCAGCGTTGACGGGACTAGCGGATTCCAAGAGACCCAGTACTTC. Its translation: CSVDGTSGFQETQYF.